The TCR beta chain described here comes from a study of cytomegalovirus exposure and HLA in healthy donors (dated by TCRdb to the late 2010s). In terms of the full investigation: The approximately 710 repertoires of the first cohort and the roughly 110 validation repertoires were produced on the same platform, according to a later analysis. The study was designed to test whether signatures of past pathogen exposure could be identified by cataloging public T cell receptors. Besides the first cohort of 666 subjects, a separate validation cohort made up of 120 different subjects was used. The study combined high-throughput TCR immunosequencing, statistical association of individual TCRs with disease status, and machine learning to predict cytomegalovirus infection status.

From the cysteine up to the phenylalanine, the CDR3 has a length of 14 residues. Solely the CDR3 DNA is kept, with 42 bases framed from the first base. V is shortened by 6 bases, J by 10 bases, and the region joining them spans 18 bases. A note on this clone: Its recognized antigen is unknown. The record has no base qualities; no much larger clone is one base away.

Broad study findings and their caveats: Of the cluster scores, around 95% were above 0 in a later analysis, which found that TCRs clustered in the first cohort also tended to co-occur in the 95 to 150 validation repertoires. In vitro tests confirmed that three of the cytomegalovirus-associated TCR beta chains recognize cytomegalovirus antigens. It was suggested by the authors that the approach could potentially be generalized to other disease states and immunological phenotypes. Cytomegalovirus status was reported to be diagnosed by the classifier with high specificity and sensitivity in both the original and validation cohorts. Most TCR sequences were observed very rarely across donors, whereas some public TCRs were present in many individuals. The study gave a list of some 150 TCR beta chains associated with cytomegalovirus. A later analysis had no HLA typing for the validation cohort, so co-occurrence there was scored across all 130 or so repertoires.

The donors were included in the validation cohort of approximately 130 subjects, a group kept apart from the approximately 650-subject first cohort. Libraries were made using the immunoSEQ multiplex PCR assay. The authors' pipeline ran thus. A statistical classification framework was built for diagnosing cytomegalovirus status from the catalog of TCR beta chain sequences. Not all clones reach the TCRdb copy of this immuneACCESS table, which keeps in-frame sequences only. Checked studies attribute under half of the gap to unresolved V genes and leave the rest unexplained. The DNA gave D and trimming, while V, J and clone size come from that table. The sample records some 200,000 clones, roughly 84% of which are singletons. Under 3.5% of the sample lies in the top ten.

The chain uses TRBV23-1 and TRBJ2-2; too little of a D gene remains to name it. TRBV23-1 is reported as an ORF; its role is uncertain. The sequenced sample consisted of PBMCs. This clonotype originated in a woman under 30 in good health and CMV-seropositive. The sequenced DNA is TGCGCCAGCAGACGTAACAGATCCCCTCCGGAGCTGTTTTTT. Protein translation: CASRRNRSPPELFF.